The clone carrying this T cell receptor (beta chain) occurred once. This record belongs to a study of PD-L1 blockade in urothelial cancer. CDR3 length equals 15 residues. J gave up 4 bases and V 2 bases, and 5 bases lay outside the gene matches. Germline V gene lookup returns CDR1 SGHKS and CDR2 YYEKEE (reference sequence). Sequencing used immunoSEQ multiplex PCR; TCRdb keeps in-frame clones, though not all of them. This repertoire shows about 88,000 clones, 85% to 95% found once; its top ten account for approximately 9%. This chain links TRBV5-5 with TRBJ1-5, with 8 bases aligning to TRBD1. This TCR came from a man in his fifties or sixties with urothelial cancer. Sample: PBMCs, taken around atezolizumab (anti-PD-L1) treatment. CDR3 bases: TGTGCCAGCAGCTTTGGGACAGGCCGGAATCAGCCCCAGCATTTT. This gives the protein CASSFGTGRNQPQHF.